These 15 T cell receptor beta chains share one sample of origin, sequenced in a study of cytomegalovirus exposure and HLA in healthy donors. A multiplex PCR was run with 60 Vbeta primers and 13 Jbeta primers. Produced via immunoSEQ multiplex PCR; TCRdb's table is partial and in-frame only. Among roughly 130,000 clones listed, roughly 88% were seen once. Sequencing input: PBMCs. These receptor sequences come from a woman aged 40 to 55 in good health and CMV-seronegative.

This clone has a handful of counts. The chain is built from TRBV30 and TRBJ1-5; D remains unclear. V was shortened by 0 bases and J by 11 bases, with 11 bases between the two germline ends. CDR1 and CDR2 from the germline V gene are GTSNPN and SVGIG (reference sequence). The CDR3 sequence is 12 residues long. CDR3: CAWSVTGRSQHF. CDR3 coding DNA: TGTGCCTGGAGTGTGACGGGAAGGTCCCAGCATTTT. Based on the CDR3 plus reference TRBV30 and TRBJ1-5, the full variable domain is SQTIHQWPATLVQPVGSPLSLECTVEGTSNPNLYWYRQAAGRGLQLLFYSVGIGQISSEVPQNLSASRPQDRQFILSSKKLLLSDSGFYLCAWSVTGRSQHFGDGTRLSIL.

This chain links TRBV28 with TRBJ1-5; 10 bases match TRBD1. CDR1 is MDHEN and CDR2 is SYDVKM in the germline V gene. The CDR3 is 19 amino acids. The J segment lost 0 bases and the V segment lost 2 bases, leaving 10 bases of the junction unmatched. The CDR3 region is CASSLTDRGLVYSNQPQHF. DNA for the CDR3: TGTGCCAGCAGTTTAACGGACAGGGGGTTGGTTTATAGCAATCAGCCCCAGCATTTT. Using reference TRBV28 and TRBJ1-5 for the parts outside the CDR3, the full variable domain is DVKVTQSSRYLVKRTGEKVFLECVQDMDHENMFWYRQDPGLGLRLIYFSYDVKMKEKGDIPEGYSVSREKKERFSLILESASTNQTSMYLCASSLTDRGLVYSNQPQHFGDGTRLSIL.

The CDR3 here is CAWNPTGAGREWAEAFF. The CDR3 region has the DNA TGTGCCTGGAACCCGACAGGGGCCGGGCGGGAGTGGGCTGAAGCTTTCTTT. V gene TRBV30 combines with J gene TRBJ1-1; TRBD1 agrees at 8 bases. Germline V CDR1 and CDR2: GTSNPN, SVGIG (reference sequence). Trimming cost V 4 bases and J 6 bases; bases outside gene matches: 19. The CDR3 is 17 amino acids.

The CDR3 here is CASSLTSGSTDTQYF. The CDR3 nucleotides are TGTGCCAGCAGCTTGACTAGCGGGAGCACAGATACGCAGTATTTT. The chain joins TRBV5-4 to TRBJ2-3; 9 bases align to TRBD2. The CDR3 has 15 amino acids. Germline CDR1 reads SGHNT; CDR2 reads YYREEE (reference sequence). The J segment lost 0 bases and the V segment lost 1 base, leaving 0 bases of the junction unmatched.

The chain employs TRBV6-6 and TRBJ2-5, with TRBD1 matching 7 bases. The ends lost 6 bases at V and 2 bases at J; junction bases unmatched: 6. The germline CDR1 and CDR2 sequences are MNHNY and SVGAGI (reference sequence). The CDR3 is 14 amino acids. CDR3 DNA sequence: TGTGCCAGCAGACAGGGGTCGGCTCAAGAGACCCAGTACTTC. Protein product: CASRQGSAQETQYF.

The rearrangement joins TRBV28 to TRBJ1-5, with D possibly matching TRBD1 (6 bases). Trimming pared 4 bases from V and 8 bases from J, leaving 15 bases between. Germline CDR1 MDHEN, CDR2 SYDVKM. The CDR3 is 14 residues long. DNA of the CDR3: TGTGCCAGCAGTTCAGCCACACAGGGAGAGCCCCAGCATTTT. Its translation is CASSSATQGEPQHF.

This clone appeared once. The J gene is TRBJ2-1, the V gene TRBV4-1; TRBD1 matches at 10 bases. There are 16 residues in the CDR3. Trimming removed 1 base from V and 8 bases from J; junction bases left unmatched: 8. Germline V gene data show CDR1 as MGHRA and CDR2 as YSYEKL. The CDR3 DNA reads TGCGCCAGCAGCCAAGGTGTCGGGACAGGGGTGGATGAGCAGTTCTTC. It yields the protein CASSQGVGTGVDEQFF.

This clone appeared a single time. This chain's CDR3 is CASRGAILGYEQYF. In DNA, the CDR3 is TGTGCCAGCAGGGGAGCAATACTGGGCTACGAGCAGTACTTC. The V call is TRBV6-1, the J call TRBJ2-7, with a weak D call TRBD2 (5 bases). The CDR3 sequence is 14 residues long. The ends were cut back, 6 bases at V and 3 bases at J, with 15 bases in the middle. Germline V gene lookup returns CDR1 MNHNS and CDR2 SASEGT.

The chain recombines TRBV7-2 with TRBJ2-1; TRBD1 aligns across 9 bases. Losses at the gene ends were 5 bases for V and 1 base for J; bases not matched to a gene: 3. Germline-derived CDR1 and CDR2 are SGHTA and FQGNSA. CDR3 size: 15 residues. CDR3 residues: CASSLDRGSYNEQFF. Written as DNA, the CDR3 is TGTGCCAGCAGCCTCGACAGGGGGTCCTACAATGAGCAGTTCTTC.

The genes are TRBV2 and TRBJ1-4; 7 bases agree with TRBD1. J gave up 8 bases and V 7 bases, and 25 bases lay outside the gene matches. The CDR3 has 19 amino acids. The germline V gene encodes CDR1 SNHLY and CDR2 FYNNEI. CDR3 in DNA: TGTGCCAGCAAAGGTCGAGGGGGCGCTTTTGGAGTTACTGGCGAAAAACTGTTTTTT. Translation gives CASKGRGGAFGVTGEKLFF.

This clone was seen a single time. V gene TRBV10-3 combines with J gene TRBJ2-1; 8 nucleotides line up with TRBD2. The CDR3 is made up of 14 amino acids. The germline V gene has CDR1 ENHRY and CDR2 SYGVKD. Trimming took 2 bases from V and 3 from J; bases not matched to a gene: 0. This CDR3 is CAISETSGYNEQFF. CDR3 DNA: TGTGCCATCAGTGAGACTAGCGGCTACAATGAGCAGTTCTTC.

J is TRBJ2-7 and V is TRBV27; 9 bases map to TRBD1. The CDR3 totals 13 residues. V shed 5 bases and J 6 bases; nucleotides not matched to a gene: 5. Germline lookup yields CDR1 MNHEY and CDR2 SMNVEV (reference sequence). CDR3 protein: CASSGTGKGEQYF. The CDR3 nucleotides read TGTGCCAGCAGTGGGACAGGGAAGGGCGAGCAGTACTTC.

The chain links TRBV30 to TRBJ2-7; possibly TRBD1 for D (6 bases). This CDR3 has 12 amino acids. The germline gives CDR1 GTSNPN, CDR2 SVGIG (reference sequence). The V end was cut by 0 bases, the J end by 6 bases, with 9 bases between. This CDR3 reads CAWSVGTTEQYF. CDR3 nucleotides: TGTGCCTGGAGTGTCGGGACAACCGAGCAGTACTTC.

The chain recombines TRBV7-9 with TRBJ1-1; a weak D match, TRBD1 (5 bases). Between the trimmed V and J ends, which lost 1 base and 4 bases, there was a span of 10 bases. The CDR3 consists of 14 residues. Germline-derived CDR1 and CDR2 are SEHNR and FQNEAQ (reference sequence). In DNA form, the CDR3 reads TGTGCCAGCAGCTTAGACAGGCAAAGCACTGAAGCTTTCTTT. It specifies CASSLDRQSTEAFF. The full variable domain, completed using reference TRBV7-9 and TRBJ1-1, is DTGVSQNPRHKITKRGQNVTFRCDPISEHNRLYWYRQTLGQGPEFLTYFQNEAQLEKSRLLSDRFSAERPKGSFSTLEIQRTEQGDSAMYLCASSLDRQSTEAFFGQGTRLTVV.

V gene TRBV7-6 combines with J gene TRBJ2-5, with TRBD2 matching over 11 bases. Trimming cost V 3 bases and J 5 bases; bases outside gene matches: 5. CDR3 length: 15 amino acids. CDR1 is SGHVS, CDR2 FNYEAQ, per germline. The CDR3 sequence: CASSFGSGRGETQYF. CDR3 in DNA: TGTGCCAGCAGCTTTGGTAGCGGGAGGGGGGAGACCCAGTACTTC.